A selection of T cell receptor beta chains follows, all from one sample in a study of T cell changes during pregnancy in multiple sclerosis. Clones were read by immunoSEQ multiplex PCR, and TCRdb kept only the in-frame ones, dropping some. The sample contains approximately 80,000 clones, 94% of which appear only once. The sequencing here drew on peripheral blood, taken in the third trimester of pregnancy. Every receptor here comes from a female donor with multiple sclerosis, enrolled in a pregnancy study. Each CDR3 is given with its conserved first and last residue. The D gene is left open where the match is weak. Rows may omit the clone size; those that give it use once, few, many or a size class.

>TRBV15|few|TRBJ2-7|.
CATSTTPGDSSYEQYF
TGTGCCACCAGCACAACACCAGGGGATAGCTCCTACGAGCAGTACTTC
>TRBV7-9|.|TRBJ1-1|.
CASSSGNERGTWTEAFF
TGTGCCAGCAGCTCAGGGAACGAGAGAGGAACCTGGACTGAAGCTTTCTTT
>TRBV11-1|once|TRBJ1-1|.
CASSLSTGINTEAFF
TGTGCCAGCAGCTTAAGTACAGGGATAAACACTGAAGCTTTCTTT
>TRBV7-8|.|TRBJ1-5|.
CASSQDFGGAGAQHF
TGTGCCAGCAGCCAGGATTTTGGGGGGGCAGGGGCCCAGCATTTT
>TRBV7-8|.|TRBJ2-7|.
CASSLGILLAIKPYEQYF
TGTGCCAGCAGCTTAGGCATCCTACTAGCTATCAAACCCTACGAGCAGTACTTC
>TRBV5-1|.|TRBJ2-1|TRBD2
CASSQPGTSGGTSYNEQFF
TGCGCCAGCAGCCAGCCTGGGACTAGCGGGGGGACCTCCTACAATGAGCAGTTCTTC
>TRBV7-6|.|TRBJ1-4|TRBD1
CASSLVPGGTNEKLFF
TGTGCCAGCAGCTTAGTACCAGGGGGGACTAATGAAAAACTGTTTTTT
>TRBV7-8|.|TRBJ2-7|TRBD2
CASSLGPSGVGEQYF
TGTGCCAGCAGCTTAGGTCCTAGCGGGGTTGGCGAGCAGTACTTC
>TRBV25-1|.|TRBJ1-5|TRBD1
CASSTGGFNQPQHF
TGTGCCAGCAGTACAGGGGGCTTCAATCAGCCCCAGCATTTT
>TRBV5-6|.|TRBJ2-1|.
CASSSPGNNEQFF
TGTGCCAGCAGCTCCCCGGGGAACAATGAGCAGTTCTTC
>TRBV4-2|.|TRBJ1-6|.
CASSQERLGHQNSPLHF
TGTGCCAGCAGCCAAGAAAGATTGGGACACCAGAACTCACCCCTCCACTTT
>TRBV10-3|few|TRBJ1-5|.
CAISSREDQPQHF
TGTGCCATCAGCAGCAGGGAAGATCAGCCCCAGCATTTT
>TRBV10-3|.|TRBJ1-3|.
CAISGAEGNTIYF
TGTGCCATCAGTGGGGCAGAAGGAAACACCATATATTTT
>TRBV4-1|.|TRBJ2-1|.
CASSQDLGYRGEQFF
TGCGCCAGCAGCCAAGATTTGGGCTACCGGGGGGAGCAGTTCTTC
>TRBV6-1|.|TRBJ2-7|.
CASSDLGLAHRMLTYEQYF
TGTGCCAGCAGTGATCTCGGTCTTGCCCACCGCATGCTCACCTACGAGCAGTACTTC
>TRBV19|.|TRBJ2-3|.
CASNSRTDTQYF
TGTGCCAGTAACTCCAGGACAGATACGCAGTATTTT
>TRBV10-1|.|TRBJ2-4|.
CASSDPGAKNIQYF
TGCGCCAGCAGTGATCCGGGGGCCAAAAACATTCAGTACTTC
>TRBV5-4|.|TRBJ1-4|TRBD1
CASSSGNRGAEKLFF
TGTGCCAGCAGCTCTGGGAACAGGGGTGCTGAAAAACTGTTTTTT
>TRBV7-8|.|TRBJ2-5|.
CASSLAGSGETQYF
TGTGCCAGCAGCTTAGCGGGGTCGGGGGAGACCCAGTACTTC
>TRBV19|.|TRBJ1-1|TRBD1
CASPIAGQGTNGGMNTEAFF
TGTGCCAGCCCTATAGCCGGACAGGGGACGAATGGGGGAATGAACACTGAAGCTTTCTTT
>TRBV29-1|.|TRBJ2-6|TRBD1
CSAGTGHSGANVLTF
TGCAGCGCCGGGACAGGCCACTCTGGGGCCAACGTCCTGACTTTC
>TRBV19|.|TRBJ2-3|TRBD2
CASLAGVSQYF
TGTGCCAGTCTAGCGGGGGTCTCTCAGTATTTT
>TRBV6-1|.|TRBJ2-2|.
CASTGWAGELFF
TGTGCCAGCACAGGCTGGGCCGGGGAGCTGTTTTTT
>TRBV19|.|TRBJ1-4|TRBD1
CASRATGQGDEKLFF
TGTGCCAGTAGGGCGACAGGACAGGGCGATGAAAAACTGTTTTTT
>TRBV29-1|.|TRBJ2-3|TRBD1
CSVLMSHRGLVTDTQYF
TGCAGCGTTCTGATGTCCCACAGGGGGCTGGTCACAGATACGCAGTATTTT
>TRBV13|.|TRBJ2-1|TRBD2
CASSPERGEQFF
TGTGCCAGCAGCCCCGAGCGGGGTGAGCAGTTCTTC
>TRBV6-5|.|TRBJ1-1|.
CASSFLGAPLNTEAFF
TGTGCCAGCAGTTTTTTAGGGGCCCCTTTGAACACTGAAGCTTTCTTT
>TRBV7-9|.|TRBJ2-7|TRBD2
CASMHWRTSGSYEQYF
TGTGCCAGCATGCACTGGAGGACTAGCGGCTCCTACGAGCAGTACTTC
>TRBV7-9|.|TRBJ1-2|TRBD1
CASSFGQGGGYTF
TGTGCCAGCAGCTTCGGACAGGGGGGTGGCTACACCTTC
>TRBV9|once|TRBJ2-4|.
CASSPDRINIQYF
TGTGCCAGCAGCCCTGACAGGATAAACATTCAGTACTTC
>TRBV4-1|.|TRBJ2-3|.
CASSQGDSGTDTQYF
TGCGCCAGCAGCCAAGGAGACAGCGGCACAGATACGCAGTATTTT
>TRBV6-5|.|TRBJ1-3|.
CASTQPGLAGNTIYF
TGTGCCAGCACCCAGCCGGGTTTAGCTGGAAACACCATATATTTT
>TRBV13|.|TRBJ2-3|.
CASSLRRGGGEGDTQYF
TGTGCCAGCAGCTTGAGAAGGGGGGGAGGTGAAGGAGATACGCAGTATTTT
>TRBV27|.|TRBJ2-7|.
CASRQGYEQYF
TGTGCCAGCAGGCAGGGCTACGAGCAGTACTTC
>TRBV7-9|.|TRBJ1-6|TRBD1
CASSRTGDLPLHF
TGTGCCAGCAGCCGGACAGGGGATCTACCCCTCCACTTT
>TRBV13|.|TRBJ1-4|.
CASTSGGNEKLFF
TGTGCCAGCACCTCCGGGGGGAATGAAAAACTGTTTTTT
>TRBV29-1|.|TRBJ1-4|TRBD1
CSAPGQGLNGEKLFF
TGCAGCGCGCCGGGACAGGGCCTCAATGGTGAAAAACTGTTTTTT
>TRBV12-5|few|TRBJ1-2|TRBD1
CASGTNTPQGEVANYGYTF
TGTGCTAGTGGTACGAACACCCCTCAGGGGGAGGTCGCTAACTATGGCTACACCTTC
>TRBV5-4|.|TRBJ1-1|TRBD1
CASSPTGAQGTEAFF
TGTGCCAGCAGCCCCACAGGGGCCCAGGGCACTGAAGCTTTCTTT
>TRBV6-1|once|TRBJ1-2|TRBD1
CASSEDGWDSYGYTF
TGTGCCAGCAGTGAGGACGGTTGGGACAGCTATGGCTACACCTTC
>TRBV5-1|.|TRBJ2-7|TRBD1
CASSRGRQGAGGPYEQYF
TGCGCCAGCAGCCGGGGCCGACAGGGGGCTGGGGGGCCCTACGAGCAGTACTTC
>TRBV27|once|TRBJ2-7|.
CASREGGIVGYEQYF
TGTGCCAGCAGAGAAGGGGGAATCGTAGGGTACGAGCAGTACTTC
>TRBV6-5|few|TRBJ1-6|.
CASSPGRRGTLHF
TGTGCCAGCAGCCCAGGGCGGCGGGGAACCCTCCACTTT
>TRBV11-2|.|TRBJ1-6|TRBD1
CASSSPPQNRGRISPLHF
TGTGCCAGCAGCTCCCCGCCCCAGAACAGGGGCAGGATTTCACCCCTCCACTTT
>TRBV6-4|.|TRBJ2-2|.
CASSRTGREGRANTGELFF
TGTGCCAGCAGTCGAACGGGGAGAGAGGGAAGAGCGAACACCGGGGAGCTGTTTTTT
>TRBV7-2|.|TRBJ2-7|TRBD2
CASSLSGGPYEQYF
TGTGCCAGCAGCCTCAGCGGGGGGCCCTACGAGCAGTACTTC
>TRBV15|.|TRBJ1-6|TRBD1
CATSRDEGRGPSPLHF
TGTGCCACCAGCAGAGATGAGGGCAGGGGGCCTTCACCCCTCCACTTT
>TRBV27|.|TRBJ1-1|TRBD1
CASHLTGAHTEAFF
TGTGCCAGCCACCTGACAGGGGCCCACACTGAAGCTTTCTTT
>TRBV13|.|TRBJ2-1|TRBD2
CASSSERGVSSYNEQFF
TGTGCCAGCAGCTCGGAGCGGGGGGTGAGCTCCTACAATGAGCAGTTCTTC
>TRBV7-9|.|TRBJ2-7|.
CASRRQALSYEQYF
TGTGCCAGCAGGAGACAGGCCCTTTCCTACGAGCAGTACTTC
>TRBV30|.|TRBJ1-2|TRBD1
CAWSVGGAPGYTF
TGTGCCTGGAGTGTAGGGGGCGCCCCTGGCTACACCTTC
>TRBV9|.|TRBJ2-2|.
CASSVVVTADTGELFF
TGTGCCAGCAGCGTAGTAGTGACTGCGGACACCGGGGAGCTGTTTTTT
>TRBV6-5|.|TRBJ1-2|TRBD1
CASSYSDRAFGYTF
TGTGCCAGCAGTTACTCGGACAGGGCCTTTGGCTACACCTTC